The TCR beta chain under discussion was sequenced for a study of CD8+ T cells in alopecia areata. Comment on this clone: Its target is not known.

General observations from the study: How baseline CD8+ expansion relates to response remains uncertain (there was one nonresponder).

Germline values: CDR1 SGHRS, CDR2 YFSETQ. The CDR3 covers 12 residues. The ends were cut back, 2 bases at V and 10 bases at J, with 10 bases in the middle. Following RNA extraction, reverse transcription yielded cDNA that acted as the sequencing template. Data came from immunoSEQ multiplex PCR; TCRdb stores just in-frame clones and leaves some out. Of over 95,000 clones in the sample, under 70% were seen once. Specified treatment: oral pan-JAK inhibitor, 5-10 mg twice daily. Peripheral blood samples and lesional scalp punch biopsies were obtained from alopecia areata patients. The J gene is TRBJ2-1, the V gene TRBV5-1; D gene unclear. The sequence derives from a human donor with alopecia areata. Source: CD8+ T cells sorted from blood, taken at week 4, from a patient treated with tofacitinib. CDR3 amino acids: CASSLTKLEQFF. The CDR3 DNA reads TGCGCCAGCAGCTTAACTAAATTGGAGCAGTTCTTC.